This T cell receptor (beta chain) was sequenced for a study of T cell repertoires in cytomegalovirus infection. Study background: Carrying CMV and the relevant HLA type showed in public TCR beta signatures.

TCRdb passed the reads through MiXCR, listing each CDR3 protein once. The sample lists a few hundred thousand distinct CDR3 sequences, over 7.5% occurring once. Per germline, CDR1 MGHDK and CDR2 SYGVNS. Trimming took 6 bases from V and 7 from J; bases not matched to a gene: 5. The CDR3 length is 13 residues. With respect to this clonotype: Its antigen is not identified.

Whole-study findings and limits: Carriage of CMV together with the relevant HLA was identifiable through cumulative public TCR beta family frequency. In two of eight donors, the top clonotype was HLA-C-restricted CMV-specific.

The sequencing sample was made of PBMCs. The origin of this receptor is a human donor in good health (CMV status not recorded). Some clones in this sample may be carry-over from other donors' samples. V is TRBV25-1 and J is TRBJ1-2, with 10 bases lining up with TRBD1. The CDR3 is CASRGTGVGGYTF. The DNA for the CDR3 is TGTGCCAGCAGAGGGACAGGGGTTGGTGGCTACACCTTC.